These 14 T cell receptor beta chains originate from one sample sequenced in a study of shared clonotypes between healthy human individuals. Sequencing used immunoSEQ multiplex PCR; TCRdb keeps in-frame clones, though not all of them. The repertoire consists of more than 2 million clones, with roughly 95% occurring once and the leading ten covering more than 0.1%. The sequenced sample was naive CD4+ T cells sorted from blood. The subset is: CD45RA+ positively selected. The receptors shown here come from a man between 18 and 35 years old in good health.

The chain employs TRBV19 and TRBJ1-6; D perhaps matches TRBD1 (5 bases). Germline-derived CDR1 and CDR2 are LNHDA and SQIVND (reference sequence). The CDR3 has 14 residues. The germline V and J ends were trimmed by 6 bases and 7 bases, with 13 bases remaining between them. DNA for the CDR3: TGTGCCAGTAGCCCGGGAGGGGCGAATTCACCCCTCCACTTT. Translation gives CASSPGGANSPLHF. Full variable domain (outside the CDR3, taken from reference TRBV19 and TRBJ1-6): DGGITQSPKYLFRKEGQNVTLSCEQNLNHDAMYWYRQDPGQGLRLIYYSQIVNDFQKGDIAEGYSVSREKKESFPLTVTSAQKNPTAFYLCASSPGGANSPLHFGNGTRLTVT.

V and J are TRBV28 and TRBJ2-3; possibly TRBD2 for D (5 bases). Germline V gene lookup returns CDR1 MDHEN and CDR2 SYDVKM. The length of the CDR3 is 14 residues. Trimming removed 7 bases at V and 4 bases at J, with 15 bases between. Here the CDR3 reads CASTSSKGADTQYF. The CDR3 region has the DNA TGTGCCAGCACCTCCTCTAAGGGAGCAGATACGCAGTATTTT. The variable domain in full, with the rest retrieved from reference TRBV28 and TRBJ2-3, is DVKVTQSSRYLVKRTGEKVFLECVQDMDHENMFWYRQDPGLGLRLIYFSYDVKMKEKGDIPEGYSVSREKKERFSLILESASTNQTSMYLCASTSSKGADTQYFGPGTRLTVL.

The chain is built from TRBV6-4 and TRBJ2-1; possible D gene TRBD1, 7 bases. This CDR3 has 15 amino acids. V lost 5 bases and J 7 bases, leaving 18 bases between the germline ends. Germline CDR1 reads MRHNA; CDR2 reads SNTAGT. The DNA for the CDR3 is TGTGCCAGCAGTCAGTCCCAGGGGGGTTGGAATGAGCAGTTCTTC. Amino acids: CASSQSQGGWNEQFF.

V usage is TRBV6-1 and J usage is TRBJ2-7; TRBD2 agrees at 10 bases. V dropped 5 bases and J dropped 3; count of bases not matched to a gene: 1. The germline V gene has CDR1 MNHNS and CDR2 SASEGT. The CDR3 is 13 amino acids. CDR3 residues: CASSRTSGYEQYF. The CDR3 DNA reads TGTGCCAGCAGTAGGACTAGCGGCTACGAGCAGTACTTC.

This sequence joins TRBV7-9 and TRBJ2-7; D perhaps matches TRBD1 (6 bases). Germline-derived CDR1 and CDR2 are SEHNR and FQNEAQ (reference sequence). The V and J ends lost 5 bases and 6 bases respectively, with 17 bases between them. The CDR3 spans 14 residues. The CDR3: CASSHTTGPLEQYF. As DNA, the CDR3 is TGTGCCAGCAGCCATACTACAGGGCCCCTCGAGCAGTACTTC. The full variable domain, with the rest looked up from reference TRBV7-9 and TRBJ2-7, is DTGVSQNPRHKITKRGQNVTFRCDPISEHNRLYWYRQTLGQGPEFLTYFQNEAQLEKSRLLSDRFSAERPKGSFSTLEIQRTEQGDSAMYLCASSHTTGPLEQYFGPGTRLTVT.

V gene TRBV10-3 combines with J gene TRBJ2-5; no clear D. CDR3 length: 13 residues. V lost 10 bases and J 3 bases, leaving 15 bases between the germline ends. Germline V gene data show CDR1 as ENHRY and CDR2 as SYGVKD. In DNA form, the CDR3 reads TGTGCCACCGCGATGCGATTGGAAGAGACCCAGTACTTC. Translation: CATAMRLEETQYF.

J is TRBJ2-2 and V is TRBV13; 9 bases match TRBD2. The CDR3 has 15 amino acids. The trim removed 4 bases at V and 7 bases at J, leaving 7 bases unmatched. Germline CDR1 is PRHDT and CDR2 is FYEKMQ (reference sequence). The CDR3 spells CASSSGVAGVGELFF. The CDR3, as DNA: TGTGCCAGCAGCTCCGGGGTAGCGGGAGTCGGGGAGCTGTTTTTT.

J is TRBJ2-2 and V is TRBV7-9; a weak D match, TRBD1 (5 bases). The CDR3 has 14 residues. V lost 2 bases and J 3 bases, leaving 7 bases between the germline ends. CDR1 is SEHNR and CDR2 is FQNEAQ in the germline V gene (reference sequence). CDR3 in DNA: TGTGCCAGCAGCTTAAAAGGGGACACCGGGGAGCTGTTTTTT. It yields the protein CASSLKGDTGELFF.

The genes are TRBV5-1 and TRBJ2-2; D is undetermined. The CDR3 covers 17 residues. Germline CDR1 SGHRS, CDR2 YFSETQ. V lost 4 bases to trimming and J lost 5 bases, with 21 bases between them. CDR3 coding DNA: TGCGCCAGCAGCCCCGAGCGACGGTCGTGGTCTACCGGGGAGCTGTTTTTT. Encoded protein: CASSPERRSWSTGELFF.

V and J are TRBV6-4 and TRBJ2-2, with D possibly TRBD1 on 6 matching bases. V was cut by 6 bases and J by 5 bases, with 10 bases left in between. This CDR3 is built from 13 residues. Germline values: CDR1 MRHNA, CDR2 SNTAGT. The CDR3: CASSRQATGELFF. The CDR3 DNA reads TGTGCCAGCAGCCGACAGGCTACCGGGGAGCTGTTTTTT.

The rearrangement uses TRBV7-6 and TRBJ2-1; 12 bases map to TRBD2. Per the germline V gene, CDR1 is SGHVS and CDR2 is FNYEAQ. V was pared by 3 bases and J by 1 base, with 4 bases of the junction left unmatched. The CDR3 runs 17 residues. For the CDR3, the DNA is TGTGCCAGCAGCTTGAGGACTAGCGGGGTATCCTACAATGAGCAGTTCTTC. This gives the protein CASSLRTSGVSYNEQFF.

The chain employs TRBV2 and TRBJ1-6, with TRBD1 matching over 9 bases. The germline CDR1 and CDR2 sequences are SNHLY and FYNNEI. V gave up 4 bases and J gave up 9 bases; unmatched junction bases: 16. CDR3 size: 18 residues. DNA for the CDR3: TGTGCCAGCAGTGCCCGGGACAGGGAGTCTTCGAAGAGTTCACCCCTCCACTTT. This sequence encodes CASSARDRESSKSSPLHF. The whole variable domain, remainder taken from reference TRBV2 and TRBJ1-6, is EPEVTQTPSHQVTQMGQEVILRCVPISNHLYFYWYRQILGQKVEFLVSFYNNEISEKSEIFDDQFSVERPDGSNFTLKIRSTKLEDSAMYFCASSARDRESSKSSPLHFGNGTRLTVT.

The chain has TRBV12-5 and TRBJ2-3, with D perhaps TRBD2 (6 bases). The length of the CDR3 is 15 residues. V lost 1 base and J 2 bases, leaving 10 bases between the germline ends. In germline, CDR1 is LGHNT, CDR2 FRNRAP. The CDR3 is CASGLAGVPTDTQYF. The CDR3 nucleotides are TGTGCTAGTGGTTTGGCGGGAGTGCCCACAGATACGCAGTATTTT.

The rearrangement uses TRBV2 and TRBJ1-3, with TRBD1 as a possible D gene (6 bases). This CDR3 comprises 16 residues. Trimming took off 6 bases at V and 0 bases at J, with 15 bases between the two ends. In germline, CDR1 is SNHLY, CDR2 FYNNEI. CDR3 bases: TGTGCCAGCAGGACGGACGGGGGCGTCTCTGGAAACACCATATATTTT. As protein: CASRTDGGVSGNTIYF.